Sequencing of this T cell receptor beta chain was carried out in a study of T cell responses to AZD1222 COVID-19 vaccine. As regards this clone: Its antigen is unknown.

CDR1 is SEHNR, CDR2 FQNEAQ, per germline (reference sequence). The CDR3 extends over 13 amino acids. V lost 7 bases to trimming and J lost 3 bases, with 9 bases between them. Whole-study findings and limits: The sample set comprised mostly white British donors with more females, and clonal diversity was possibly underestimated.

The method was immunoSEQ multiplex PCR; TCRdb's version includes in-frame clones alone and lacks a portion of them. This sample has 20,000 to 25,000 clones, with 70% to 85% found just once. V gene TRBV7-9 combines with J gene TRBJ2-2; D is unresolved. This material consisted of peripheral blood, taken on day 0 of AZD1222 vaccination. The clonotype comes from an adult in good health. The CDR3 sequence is CASMDQYTGELFF. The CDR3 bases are TGTGCCAGCATGGACCAATACACCGGGGAGCTGTTTTTT.